This TCR beta chain was recorded in a study of CD8+ T cells in alopecia areata. This clone has at least ten counts. No antigen is known for it. Here the gene names and germline are mouse. The CDR3 end falls 4 residues outside the read, so it is completed with the germline J gene. There are 15 residues in the CDR3. V lost 2 bases to trimming and J lost 3 bases; unmatched junction nucleotides: 3. CDR1 and CDR2 (germline): NNHDY, SYVADS. Study outcomes and limitations: Besides other cells, scalp samples also yield sequences of resident alphabeta T cells from normal skin.

Sorting of pooled cutaneous lymph node cells used CD4, CD8alpha, NKG2D, NKG2ACE and other markers. After isolation, RNA underwent reverse transcription to generate cDNA as the sequencing template. Measured with immunoSEQ multiplex PCR; TCRdb has only the in-frame clones, and not every one. In total the sample includes about 18,000 clones, none of them seen once. The V and J genes are TRBV13-3 and TRBJ1-4; 8 bases agree with TRBD1. The sequencing input was CD8+ T cells sorted from a lymph node. This TCR was sampled from a C3H/HeJ mouse with alopecia areata. MHC haplotype of the mouse line: H2-k. The CDR3 DNA, read in part, is TGTGCCAGCAGTGACAGGGGGCACGCCAACGAA. It translates to CASSDRGHANE. The full-length CDR3 reads as CASSDRGHANERLFF.